This paragraph reports one T cell receptor (beta chain). What it recognizes is unknown. Within the sample, other DNA sequences also encode this same CDR3. Germline V gives CDR1 MNHNY, CDR2 SVGAGI (reference sequence). The CDR3 is made up of 16 amino acids. The ends were cut back, 2 bases at V and 2 bases at J, with 10 bases in the middle. The source of the sample is a study of OX40 agonist ivuxolimab in advanced cancers. Across the whole study: Patients' therapy was ivuxolimab, an antibody that acts as an agonist of OX40 (CD134). Every 2 weeks, ivuxolimab was infused into the patients intravenously at between 0.01 and 10 mg/kg.

The study, taken as a whole, reports: CD8+ T cells averaged more expanded clones than CD4+.

Libraries were prepared by immunoSEQ multiplex PCR; TCRdb keeps only in-frame clonotypes and omits some of them. The sample holds roughly 67,000 clones, roughly four fifths seen once. The receptor was derived from an adult with an advanced solid tumor such as melanoma, head and neck, liver or kidney cancer. The sample here was CD4+ or CD8+ T cells sorted from blood, taken in a trial of the OX40 agonist ivuxolimab. This chain links TRBV6-6 with TRBJ2-6; a possible D gene is TRBD1 (6 bases). CDR3 sequence (DNA): TGTGCCAGCAGTTACAGAAGGGGGACTGGGGCCAACGTCCTGACTTTC. The encoded protein is CASSYRRGTGANVLTF.